Each of the 29 T cell receptor beta chains below was sequenced from the same sample in a study of T cell clonotyping in hematopoietic cell transplantation. Libraries were prepared by immunoSEQ multiplex PCR; TCRdb keeps only in-frame clonotypes and omits some of them. This sample has 4,600 or so clones, with around 79% found just once. The sequences come from peripheral blood mononuclear cells, collected 100 days after allogeneic stem cell transplant. These receptors were taken from a female patient between 50 and 60 years old who had an allogeneic stem cell transplant from an unrelated donor, so the T cells may come from the graft donor. Some clones in this sample may be carry-over from other donors' samples.

For the CDR3, the DNA is TGTGCAACCACAGGGCCAGGGACTGGAAACACCATATATTTT. Translating it yields CATTGPGTGNTIYF. The rearrangement links TRBV13 to TRBJ1-3, with a weak D call TRBD1 (6 bases). In germline, CDR1 is PRHDT, CDR2 FYEKMQ (reference sequence). The CDR3 extends over 14 amino acids.

The rearrangement links TRBV28 to TRBJ1-5; tentatively, D is TRBD1 (5 bases). Trimming took 5 bases from V and 11 from J, leaving 22 bases between them. The CDR3 is 15 amino acids. In germline, CDR1 is MDHEN, CDR2 SYDVKM. The CDR3 reads CASSRPGAESQTQHF. In nucleotides, the CDR3 is TGTGCCAGCAGTCGTCCCGGGGCGGAATCCCAAACCCAGCATTTT.

V and J are TRBV10-3 and TRBJ1-4; no clear D gene. The V gene's germline CDR1 is ENHRY and CDR2 SYGVKD. CDR3 length: 12 residues. Trimming pared 9 bases from V and 2 bases from J, leaving 7 bases between. The CDR3 is CAIARTNEKLFF. The CDR3, as DNA: TGTGCCATAGCCCGGACTAATGAAAAACTGTTTTTT.

The J gene is TRBJ2-5, the V gene TRBV7-2; D remains unclear. Germline values: CDR1 SGHTA, CDR2 FQGNSA. The CDR3 consists of 11 residues. Trimming left V 4 bases short and J 1 base short, with 1 base between. CDR3: CASSSQETQYF. The CDR3 region has the DNA TGTGCCAGCAGCTCCCAAGAGACCCAGTACTTC.

J is TRBJ2-2 and V is TRBV5-1, with D perhaps matching TRBD2 (5 bases). This CDR3 is built from 14 residues. Trimming removed 3 bases from V and 5 bases from J, with 11 bases in between. Germline CDR1 is SGHRS and CDR2 is YFSETQ. The CDR3 DNA follows: TGCGCCAGCAGCTCCCTACCGGGGACCGGGGAGCTGTTTTTT. Translating it yields CASSSLPGTGELFF. Looking up the rest from reference TRBV5-1 and TRBJ2-2 gives the full variable domain: KAGVTQTPRYLIKTRGQQVTLSCSPISGHRSVSWYQQTPGQGLQFLFEYFSETQRNKGNFPGRFSGRQFSNSRSEMNVSTLELGDSALYLCASSSLPGTGELFFGEGSRLTVL.

V gene TRBV7-2 combines with J gene TRBJ1-6; unclear D gene. The CDR3 spans 15 residues. Between the trimmed V and J ends, which lost 5 bases and 0 bases, there was a span of 8 bases. Germline CDR1 SGHTA, CDR2 FQGNSA. The CDR3 region is CASSPHGSYNSPLHF. CDR3 nucleotides: TGTGCCAGCAGCCCCCACGGCTCCTATAATTCACCCCTCCACTTT.

The V call is TRBV5-8, the J call TRBJ1-5; maybe TRBD1 (5 bases). Trimming cost V 0 bases and J 2 bases, with 15 bases left between them. The CDR3 runs to 17 residues. Germline V gene data show CDR1 as SGHTS and CDR2 as YDEGEE. The CDR3 spells CASSLATGGFGNQPQHF. CDR3 in DNA: TGTGCCAGCAGCTTGGCTACGGGGGGGTTTGGCAATCAGCCCCAGCATTTT.

This chain connects TRBV5-5 to TRBJ2-7; the D gene is possibly TRBD1 (6 bases). The germline V gene has CDR1 SGHKS and CDR2 YYEKEE (reference sequence). This CDR3 region has 14 residues. Trimming left V 2 bases short and J 5 bases short, with 14 bases between. CDR3 in DNA: TGTGCCAGCAGCTTCAACCAGGGGAAGAACGAGCAGTACTTC. Protein product: CASSFNQGKNEQYF.

This chain uses TRBV10-3 with TRBJ1-1; 7 nucleotides line up with TRBD1. Germline trimming cut 6 bases from V and 1 base from J; bases unmatched to any gene: 5. The CDR3 loop spans 14 amino acids. The germline gives CDR1 ENHRY, CDR2 SYGVKD. This CDR3 is CAIRPTGPNTEAFF. The CDR3 DNA reads TGTGCCATCAGACCGACAGGGCCGAACACTGAAGCTTTCTTT.

This clone has only a few counts. Other DNA sequences from this sample encode an identical CDR3 as well. This chain connects TRBV25-1 to TRBJ1-4; no clear D gene. Per germline, CDR1 MGHDK and CDR2 SYGVNS. V lost 2 bases, J lost 8 bases, and 12 bases lay in between. The CDR3 has 14 amino acids. The CDR3, as DNA: TGTGCCAGCAGTGAAGCCGGATCCGGCGAAAAACTGTTTTTT. Protein product: CASSEAGSGEKLFF.

The chain links TRBV28 to TRBJ2-7, with a possible D match to TRBD1 (5 bases). Germline V gene sequence: CDR1 MDHEN, CDR2 SYDVKM. The CDR3 spans 14 residues. V was shortened by 8 bases and J by 7 bases, with 21 bases between the two germline ends. The CDR3: CASSLTPLTVEQYF. The CDR3 DNA sequence: TGTGCCAGCTCCTTGACCCCATTGACAGTAGAGCAGTACTTC. The entire variable domain, with the rest obtained from reference TRBV28 and TRBJ2-7, is as follows: DVKVTQSSRYLVKRTGEKVFLECVQDMDHENMFWYRQDPGLGLRLIYFSYDVKMKEKGDIPEGYSVSREKKERFSLILESASTNQTSMYLCASSLTPLTVEQYFGPGTRLTVT.

The chain joins TRBV28 to TRBJ2-3; either TRBD1 or TRBD2 may supply D (5 bases each). From germline, CDR1 is MDHEN and CDR2 SYDVKM. The CDR3 consists of 15 residues. V lost 6 bases to trimming and J lost 6 bases, with 19 bases between them. The chain's CDR3 is CASSHRDGIGDTQYF. For the CDR3, the DNA is TGTGCCAGCAGCCACCGGGACGGCATCGGGGATACGCAGTATTTT. Full variable domain (missing parts from reference TRBV28 and TRBJ2-3): DVKVTQSSRYLVKRTGEKVFLECVQDMDHENMFWYRQDPGLGLRLIYFSYDVKMKEKGDIPEGYSVSREKKERFSLILESASTNQTSMYLCASSHRDGIGDTQYFGPGTRLTVL.

V and J are TRBV20-1 and TRBJ2-7; D call uncertain. From germline, CDR1 is DFQATT and CDR2 SNEGSKA (reference sequence). The V gene lost 2 bases and the J gene lost 0 bases, with 2 bases spanning the gap. This CDR3 region has 11 residues. CDR3 DNA: TGCAGTGCTAGACCCTCCTACGAGCAGTACTTC. Protein sequence: CSARPSYEQYF.

The chain employs TRBV5-5 and TRBJ1-3, with D possibly TRBD1 on 6 matching bases. V shed 2 bases and J shed 1 base, with 10 bases lying between them. Germline CDR1 reads SGHKS; CDR2 reads YYEKEE (reference sequence). The CDR3 has 15 residues. In DNA, the CDR3 is TGTGCCAGCAGCTTACAGGGTATTTCTGGAAACACCATATATTTT. It specifies CASSLQGISGNTIYF. Complete variable domain (other parts from reference TRBV5-5 and TRBJ1-3): DAGVTQSPTHLIKTRGQQVTLRCSPISGHKSVSWYQQVLGQGPQFIFQYYEKEERGRGNFPDRFSARQFPNYSSELNVNALLLGDSALYLCASSLQGISGNTIYFGEGSWLTVV.

J is TRBJ2-7 and V is TRBV4-1; 8 nucleotides align to TRBD1. CDR3 length equals 12 residues. Germline V gives CDR1 MGHRA, CDR2 YSYEKL. V shed 4 bases and J 6 bases; nucleotides not matched to a gene: 2. The CDR3 region has the DNA TGCGCCAGCAGCCCGACAGGGGCCGAGCAGTACTTC. Translated, it gives CASSPTGAEQYF.

This chain links TRBV28 with TRBJ2-7; 7 bases fit TRBD1. The germline gives CDR1 MDHEN, CDR2 SYDVKM. The CDR3 contains 14 residues. With 5 bases clipped from V and 7 bases from J, the junction kept 11 bases outside the gene matches. The CDR3 protein is CASSRGQEAEEQYF. Here the CDR3 DNA reads TGTGCCAGCAGTCGAGGACAGGAGGCAGAAGAGCAGTACTTC.

This clone was seen a few times. The chain has TRBV13 and TRBJ2-5, with D possibly matching TRBD2 (5 bases). The CDR3 consists of 12 residues. CDR1 PRHDT and CDR2 FYEKMQ come from the germline V gene (reference sequence). V lost 6 bases to trimming and J lost 7 bases, with 12 bases between them. The CDR3 region has the DNA TGTGCCAGCAGGGCGCCAGAGGGGACCCAGTACTTC. Translation gives CASRAPEGTQYF. The complete variable domain, with remaining parts taken from reference TRBV13 and TRBJ2-5, reads AAGVIQSPRHLIKEKRETATLKCYPIPRHDTVYWYQQGPGQDPQFLISFYEKMQSDKGSIPDRFSAQQFSDYHSELNMSSLELGDSALYFCASRAPEGTQYFGPGTRLLVL.

The CDR3 coding sequence is TGCGCCAGCAGCAAAGGGGCTAGCGGGGGGGCGGGCACAGATACGCAGTATTTT. This gives the protein CASSKGASGGAGTDTQYF. The chain couples TRBV4-1 to TRBJ2-3, with 12 bases lining up with TRBD2. The CDR3 extends over 18 amino acids. The junction had 10 bases not matched to a gene; V was cut back by 5 bases and J by 1 base. Germline V gene lookup returns CDR1 MGHRA and CDR2 YSYEKL.

The V call is TRBV6-4, the J call TRBJ1-1; D might be TRBD1 (5 bases). Germline V gene sequence: CDR1 MRHNA, CDR2 SNTAGT. This CDR3 is built from 14 residues. Trimming cost V 6 bases and J 1 base, with 12 bases left between them. The CDR3: CASSSGPGNTEAFF. The CDR3 coding sequence is TGTGCCAGCAGCTCGGGGCCGGGGAACACTGAAGCTTTCTTT.

By share, this clone counts as large. The V gene is TRBV19, the J gene TRBJ1-2; D is unresolved. The CDR3 is 12 amino acids. Looked up from germline, CDR1 is LNHDA and CDR2 is SQIVND (reference sequence). Trimming removed 6 bases at V and 4 bases at J, with 9 bases between. The CDR3 nucleotides read TGTGCCAGTAGGCCGGGCCCCTATGGCTACACCTTC. It encodes CASRPGPYGYTF.

The chain combines TRBV2 with TRBJ2-2; 12 bases fit TRBD1. The V and J ends lost 6 bases and 6 bases, in that order; junction bases with no gene match: 8. Germline V gene lookup returns CDR1 SNHLY and CDR2 FYNNEI. The CDR3 totals 16 residues. CDR3 region: CASSDSGTGGPGELFF. DNA for the CDR3: TGTGCCAGCAGCGATTCCGGGACAGGGGGCCCCGGGGAGCTGTTTTTT.

The chain employs TRBV5-1 and TRBJ2-2; no definite D call. The CDR3 is made up of 14 amino acids. V was clipped by 1 base and J by 3 bases, with 7 bases between them. In germline, CDR1 is SGHRS, CDR2 YFSETQ. CDR3 in amino acids: CASSLPVHTGELFF. The CDR3, as DNA: TGCGCCAGCAGCTTGCCGGTGCACACCGGGGAGCTGTTTTTT.

The chain employs TRBV6-1 and TRBJ1-5; 8 bases are a match to TRBD1. From germline, CDR1 is MNHNS and CDR2 SASEGT. Trimming took 3 bases from V and 7 from J; bases not matched to a gene: 5. The CDR3 loop spans 14 amino acids. CDR3 residues: CASSDDRGGQPQHF. The CDR3 DNA reads as TGTGCCAGCAGTGACGACAGGGGAGGCCAGCCCCAGCATTTT.

J is TRBJ1-2 and V is TRBV6-1; unclear D gene. V was trimmed by 4 bases and J by 2 bases, leaving 14 bases between them. The germline CDR1 and CDR2 sequences are MNHNS and SASEGT. This CDR3 has 15 amino acids. CDR3 bases: TGTGCCAGCAGTGGACACGAGGTCGGAAACTATGGCTACACCTTC. It is translated as CASSGHEVGNYGYTF.

V and J are TRBV5-1 and TRBJ2-5, with no clear D. The germline gives CDR1 SGHRS, CDR2 YFSETQ. This CDR3 comprises 12 residues. The V and J ends lost 0 bases and 5 bases respectively, with 5 bases between them. The CDR3 sequence is CASSLAFETQYF. The CDR3 region has the DNA TGCGCCAGCAGCTTGGCGTTTGAGACCCAGTACTTC.

The chain employs TRBV7-6 and TRBJ2-7; D remains unclear. Trimming shortened V by 2 bases and J by 3 bases, and 14 bases separated the two germline ends. The CDR3 is 15 residues long. Looked up from germline, CDR1 is SGHVS and CDR2 is FNYEAQ. This CDR3 is CASSLNPDGLYEQYF. The CDR3 bases are TGTGCCAGCAGCTTAAACCCAGACGGGCTCTACGAGCAGTACTTC.

The chain has TRBV19 and TRBJ1-1; D is undetermined. CDR1 and CDR2 from the germline V gene are LNHDA and SQIVND (reference sequence). The V gene lost 3 bases and the J gene lost 2 bases, with 10 bases spanning the gap. The CDR3 length is 14 residues. The CDR3 DNA is TGTGCCAGTAGTATTGATGGGCCTAACACTGAAGCTTTCTTT. The encoded protein is CASSIDGPNTEAFF.

The chain links TRBV28 to TRBJ1-6, with D possibly being TRBD1 (5 bases). Between the trimmed V and J ends, which lost 3 bases and 8 bases, there was a span of 11 bases. This CDR3 is 14 amino acids long. Germline assignment: CDR1 MDHEN and CDR2 SYDVKM. The CDR3 sequence: CASSFAQGYSPLHF. The CDR3 nucleotides read TGTGCCAGCAGTTTCGCGCAGGGTTATTCACCCCTCCACTTT. The entire variable domain, with the rest obtained from reference TRBV28 and TRBJ1-6, is as follows: DVKVTQSSRYLVKRTGEKVFLECVQDMDHENMFWYRQDPGLGLRLIYFSYDVKMKEKGDIPEGYSVSREKKERFSLILESASTNQTSMYLCASSFAQGYSPLHFGNGTRLTVT.

This clone occurred a few times. The V and J genes are TRBV14 and TRBJ1-1; possible D gene TRBD1, 6 bases. V was trimmed by 0 bases and J by 0 bases, leaving 8 bases between them. The CDR3 is 15 amino acids. Germline-derived CDR1 and CDR2 are SGHDN and FVKESK. This CDR3 reads CASSQEGALNTEAFF. The CDR3 nucleotides are TGTGCCAGCAGCCAAGAGGGGGCTCTGAACACTGAAGCTTTCTTT.